This T cell receptor (beta chain) is from a study of T cells in Graves' hyperthyroidism and ophthalmopathy. Study results and limitations: Ophthalmopathy and stable hyperthyroidism were separated by a 13 V-J model.

The study enrolled patients aged 18 to 65 with newly diagnosed hyperthyroidism of under 2 months' duration. This sample holds PBMCs from roughly 10 ml fresh peripheral blood. Details on this clonotype: The target antigen is unknown.

RNA transcripts yielded amplified TCR beta CDR3 regions. HTBI primers were employed in a first-round RT-PCR of the TCR CDR3. TCRdb recomputed calls from the multiplex PCR reads with MiXCR, one row per CDR3 protein. This table has some 250,000 distinct CDR3 sequences, around 15% appearing once. Per germline, CDR1 DFQATT and CDR2 SNEGSKA (reference sequence). The CDR3 runs to 14 residues. Germline trimming cut 4 bases from V and 6 bases from J; bases unmatched to any gene: 6. The rearrangement joins TRBV20-1 to TRBJ1-3, with TRBD1 matching 10 bases. Sequencing was performed on blood. The TCR was taken from a woman aged 45 to 65 with Graves' hyperthyroidism that later progressed to Graves' ophthalmopathy. DNA for the CDR3: TGCAGTGCTAAGACAGGGGGCTCTATAAACACCATATATTTT. Protein sequence: CSAKTGGSINTIYF.